This T cell receptor beta chain is drawn from a study of T cell repertoires in cytomegalovirus infection. Study overall: Evidence of both CMV infection and a matching HLA type came from public TCR beta signatures. The study, taken as a whole, reports: The ex vivo response was dominated by HLA-C-restricted CMV-specific TCR beta clonotypes.

About this clonotype: The antigen is undetermined.

TCRdb passed the reads through MiXCR, listing each CDR3 protein once. Of under 70,000 distinct CDR3 sequences detected, about 33% appear once; the ten largest clones hold approximately 70%. Germline values: CDR1 MGHDK, CDR2 SYGVNS. J gave up 5 bases and V 10 bases, and 6 bases lay outside the gene matches. The CDR3 contains 12 residues. The chain is built from TRBV25-1 and TRBJ2-7; 9 bases agree with TRBD1. Sequencing was performed on PBMCs, sequenced either directly or after in vitro stimulation (not recorded which). The receptor was derived from a human donor in good health (CMV status not recorded). Some clones in this sample may be carry-over from other donors' samples. CDR3 sequence (DNA): TGTGCCAAAGGACAGGGGATACACGAGCAGTACTTC. It encodes CAKGQGIHEQYF.